One sample yielded the 23 T cell receptor beta chains listed below, sequenced in a study of OX40 agonist ivuxolimab in advanced cancers. TCRdb's table, derived via immunoSEQ multiplex PCR, lists solely in-frame clones and lacks some. The repertoire consists of about 40,000 clones, with approximately 80% occurring once and the leading ten covering under 2%. The sequenced sample was CD4+ or CD8+ T cells sorted from blood, obtained in a trial of the OX40 agonist ivuxolimab. The receptors were sampled from an adult with an advanced solid tumor such as melanoma, head and neck, liver or kidney cancer.

This chain links TRBV5-1 with TRBJ1-2; 7 bases are shared with TRBD1. CDR1 is SGHRS, CDR2 YFSETQ, per germline. V gave up 2 bases and J gave up 6 bases; unmatched junction bases: 1. The length of the CDR3 is 12 residues. The CDR3 region has the DNA TGCGCCAGCAGCTTCCAGGGGGATGGCTACACCTTC. Protein sequence: CASSFQGDGYTF.

The genes are TRBV11-2 and TRBJ1-5, with 8 bases fitting TRBD1. Trimming removed 7 bases from V and 5 bases from J; junction bases left unmatched: 10. The CDR3 loop spans 15 amino acids. Per the germline V gene, CDR1 is SGHAT and CDR2 is FQNNGV. In DNA, the CDR3 is TGTGCCAGCATCCCCCTGCGGACAGGGTATCAGCCCCAGCATTTT. Protein sequence: CASIPLRTGYQPQHF.

The genes are TRBV4-1 and TRBJ1-1; D perhaps matches TRBD1 (6 bases). Germline CDR1 MGHRA, CDR2 YSYEKL. The CDR3 consists of 15 residues. The germline V and J ends were trimmed by 0 bases and 2 bases, with 10 bases remaining between them. The DNA of the CDR3 is TGCGCCAGCAGCCAAGAACGACAGGCTAACACTGAAGCTTTCTTT. Translation: CASSQERQANTEAFF.

The chain couples TRBV6-1 to TRBJ1-2; the match to TRBD1 covers 9 bases. Germline CDR1 is MNHNS and CDR2 is SASEGT. The ends lost 2 bases at V and 13 bases at J; junction bases unmatched: 11. This CDR3 spans 14 amino acids. For the CDR3, the DNA is TGTGCCAGCAGTGAATCGGGGACAGGGAACGTCTGCACCTTC. As protein: CASSESGTGNVCTF.

This clone was seen a handful of times. For the CDR3, the DNA is TGTGCCAGTAGTATAGATCGGCGGGAGCAGTTCTTC. It codes for CASSIDRREQFF. The chain has TRBV19 and TRBJ2-1; no reliable D call. V was pared by 0 bases and J by 10 bases, with 7 bases between. CDR3 length: 12 residues. Germline loops: CDR1 LNHDA, CDR2 SQIVND (reference sequence).

This clone is medium-sized (0.01 to 0.1%) by share. The chain is built from TRBV6-1 and TRBJ2-7, with D hard to call. The V and J ends lost 10 bases and 3 bases respectively, with 10 bases between them. Germline-derived CDR1 and CDR2 are MNHNS and SASEGT. There are 11 residues in the CDR3. The chain's CDR3 is CATSLRYEQYF. The CDR3 nucleotides read TGTGCCACCTCCCTCCGCTACGAGCAGTACTTC.

The chain joins TRBV11-2 to TRBJ2-7; D is undetermined. This CDR3 is built from 11 residues. The germline V gene has CDR1 SGHAT and CDR2 FQNNGV. V shed 5 bases and J shed 3 bases, with 5 bases lying between them. CDR3 loop: CASSPYYEQYF. The CDR3 bases are TGTGCCAGCAGCCCCTACTACGAGCAGTACTTC. Complete variable domain (other parts from reference TRBV11-2 and TRBJ2-7): EAGVAQSPRYKIIEKRQSVAFWCNPISGHATLYWYQQILGQGPKLLIQFQNNGVVDDSQLPKDRFSAERLKGVDSTLKIQPAKLEDSAVYLCASSPYYEQYFGPGTRLTVT.

The chain employs TRBV11-3 and TRBJ2-5; the match to TRBD1 covers 7 bases. The CDR3 sequence is 18 residues long. The J segment lost 3 bases and the V segment lost 3 bases, leaving 16 bases of the junction unmatched. CDR1 and CDR2 from the germline V gene are SGHNT and YENEEA. Here the CDR3 reads CASSFSPIKGAGEETQYF. CDR3 in DNA: TGTGCCAGCAGCTTTAGCCCGATAAAGGGGGCTGGGGAAGAGACCCAGTACTTC.

This clone was found once. The chain recombines TRBV4-3 with TRBJ2-7, with 7 bases that match TRBD2. CDR3 size: 16 residues. Germline V CDR1 and CDR2: LGHNA, YSLEER. V trimming: 0 bases; J trimming: 3 bases; junction bases outside the gene matches: 8. The chain's CDR3 is CASSQDRATSYYEQYF. The CDR3 bases are TGCGCCAGCAGCCAAGATCGGGCGACTAGCTACTACGAGCAGTACTTC.

The chain carries TRBV5-1 and TRBJ1-1; D might be TRBD1 (6 bases). The germline gives CDR1 SGHRS, CDR2 YFSETQ. This CDR3 spans 19 amino acids. Trimming took off 0 bases at V and 2 bases at J, with 23 bases between the two ends. In DNA, the CDR3 is TGCGCCAGCAGCTTGGCCACCCCCTTGGCAGGGGTGGAAAACACTGAAGCTTTCTTT. Amino acid sequence: CASSLATPLAGVENTEAFF. The full variable domain, rest sourced from reference TRBV5-1 and TRBJ1-1, is KAGVTQTPRYLIKTRGQQVTLSCSPISGHRSVSWYQQTPGQGLQFLFEYFSETQRNKGNFPGRFSGRQFSNSRSEMNVSTLELGDSALYLCASSLATPLAGVENTEAFFGQGTRLTVV.

The V and J genes are TRBV6-1 and TRBJ1-4; 7 bases are shared with TRBD1. Germline V gene sequence: CDR1 MNHNS, CDR2 SASEGT. The length of the CDR3 is 15 residues. With 6 bases clipped from V and 5 bases from J, the junction kept 9 bases outside the gene matches. The chain's CDR3 is CASRDRTRANEKLFF. In nucleotides, the CDR3 is TGTGCCAGCAGGGACAGGACAAGGGCAAATGAAAAACTGTTTTTT.

The chain couples TRBV9 to TRBJ2-7; 9 bases map to TRBD1. The CDR3 consists of 15 residues. V gave up 3 bases and J gave up 2 bases; unmatched junction bases: 6. Germline-derived CDR1 and CDR2 are SGDLS and YYNGEE. The CDR3 sequence: CASSGGQGRTYEQYF. CDR3 DNA sequence: TGTGCCAGCAGCGGGGGACAGGGAAGGACCTACGAGCAGTACTTC. Full variable domain (outside the CDR3, taken from reference TRBV9 and TRBJ2-7): DSGVTQTPKHLITATGQRVTLRCSPRSGDLSVYWYQQSLDQGLQFLIQYYNGEERAKGNILERFSAQQFPDLHSELNLSSLELGDSALYFCASSGGQGRTYEQYFGPGTRLTVT.

The chain carries TRBV7-9 and TRBJ2-3; 11 bases are a match to TRBD2. The V segment lost 5 bases and the J segment 7 bases; nucleotides outside the gene matches: 8. The CDR3 extends over 15 amino acids. Germline V lookup: CDR1 SEHNR, CDR2 FQNEAQ (reference sequence). The CDR3 DNA follows: TGTGCCAGCAGCACCCGACTAGCGGGGCCAAATACGCAGTATTTT. Protein: CASSTRLAGPNTQYF.

J is TRBJ2-7 and V is TRBV6-1; D is uncertain. This CDR3 is 12 amino acids long. The germline V gene has CDR1 MNHNS and CDR2 SASEGT. The V end lost 0 bases, the J end lost 5 bases, and 5 bases lay between the germline ends. The CDR3 is CASSEALNEQYF. The CDR3 DNA follows: TGTGCCAGCAGTGAAGCACTTAACGAGCAGTACTTC.

This clone was counted once. V usage is TRBV7-2 and J usage is TRBJ1-5, with a weak D call TRBD1 (6 bases). From germline, CDR1 is SGHTA and CDR2 FQGNSA. The CDR3 is 14 amino acids. The V end was cut by 1 base, the J end by 5 bases, with 9 bases between. CDR3 bases: TGTGCCAGCAGCTTAGTGACAGGCGATCAGCCCCAGCATTTT. Translation gives CASSLVTGDQPQHF.

The chain's CDR3 is CASSQDQDGINYGYTF. DNA of the CDR3: TGTGCCAGCAGCCAAGATCAGGACGGAATTAACTATGGCTACACCTTC. J is TRBJ1-2 and V is TRBV4-2, with D unclear. The V end lost 0 bases, the J end lost 1 base, and 12 bases lay between the germline ends. In germline, CDR1 is LGHNA, CDR2 YNFKEQ. The CDR3 contains 16 residues.

This chain connects TRBV2 to TRBJ2-3; D is possibly TRBD1 (5 bases). The V end was cut by 4 bases, the J end by 2 bases, with 10 bases between. Germline CDR1 and CDR2: SNHLY and FYNNEI. The CDR3 has 14 amino acids. CDR3 in amino acids: CASSGRQNTDTQYF. The CDR3, as DNA: TGTGCCAGCAGTGGCCGACAGAACACAGATACGCAGTATTTT.

The chain recombines TRBV5-8 with TRBJ1-1; D not resolved. CDR3 length equals 11 residues. Trimming stripped 5 bases from V and 10 bases from J, with 12 bases between. Germline lookup yields CDR1 SGHTS and CDR2 YDEGEE. CDR3 sequence: CASSGFGLAFF. DNA of the CDR3: TGTGCCAGCAGTGGTTTTGGGCTAGCTTTCTTT.

The chain is built from TRBV10-3 and TRBJ2-7, with 9 nucleotides matching TRBD1. This CDR3 contains 13 residues. With V trimmed by 3 bases and J by 4 bases, 1 base remained unmatched. CDR1 and CDR2 from the germline V gene are ENHRY and SYGVKD. CDR3 protein: CAISEGTGYEQYF. The CDR3, as DNA: TGTGCCATCAGTGAAGGGACAGGGTACGAGCAGTACTTC.

The rearrangement joins TRBV7-2 to TRBJ2-7; D unresolved. This CDR3 has 12 residues. Germline lookup yields CDR1 SGHTA and CDR2 FQGNSA. The V end lost 5 bases, the J end lost 3 bases, and 8 bases lay between the germline ends. The chain's CDR3 is CASSADRYEQYF. The CDR3 region has the DNA TGTGCCAGCAGCGCCGACCGCTACGAGCAGTACTTC. The full variable domain, completed using reference TRBV7-2 and TRBJ2-7, is GAGVSQSPSNKVTEKGKDVELRCDPISGHTALYWYRQSLGQGLEFLIYFQGNSAPDKSGLPSDRFSAERTGGSVSTLTIQRTQQEDSAVYLCASSADRYEQYFGPGTRLTVT.

This sequence joins TRBV10-3 and TRBJ2-5, with 8 bases that match TRBD1. The CDR3 sequence is 13 residues long. With V trimmed by 7 bases and J by 0 bases, 1 base remained unmatched. Germline CDR1 reads ENHRY; CDR2 reads SYGVKD. CDR3 protein: CAIKDRDQETQYF. For the CDR3, the DNA is TGTGCCATCAAGGACAGGGACCAAGAGACCCAGTACTTC.

This chain links TRBV30 with TRBJ2-5; 11 nucleotides agree with TRBD2. V shed 2 bases, J shed 11 bases, and the junction held 7 bases outside the gene matches. The CDR3 has 13 residues. From germline, CDR1 is GTSNPN and CDR2 SVGIG (reference sequence). The CDR3 DNA reads TGTGCCTGGAGTCCATTTCGGACTAGCGGGCAGTACTTC. Its translation is CAWSPFRTSGQYF. Looking up the rest from reference TRBV30 and TRBJ2-5 gives the full variable domain: SQTIHQWPATLVQPVGSPLSLECTVEGTSNPNLYWYRQAAGRGLQLLFYSVGIGQISSEVPQNLSASRPQDRQFILSSKKLLLSDSGFYLCAWSPFRTSGQYFGPGTRLLVL.

The V and J genes are TRBV30 and TRBJ2-1, with 7 nucleotides matching TRBD1. J gave up 13 bases and V 5 bases, and 5 bases lay outside the gene matches. The CDR3 sequence is 10 residues long. From germline, CDR1 is GTSNPN and CDR2 SVGIG (reference sequence). CDR3 DNA: TGTGCCTGGGGGACAGTGACCCAGTTCTTC. This translates into CAWGTVTQFF. The variable domain in full, with the rest retrieved from reference TRBV30 and TRBJ2-1, is SQTIHQWPATLVQPVGSPLSLECTVEGTSNPNLYWYRQAAGRGLQLLFYSVGIGQISSEVPQNLSASRPQDRQFILSSKKLLLSDSGFYLCAWGTVTQFFGPGTRLTVL.